This T cell receptor (beta chain) was profiled in a study of neurological immune-mediated disorders. As to time point: technical triplicate 1. 2 million unsorted PBMCs were stored in RNAlater at -80 °C before RNA extraction. This clonotype was detected many times. Every sequencing run drew on 15-18 subjects and yielded over 190 million TCR-beta sequences. TCRdb fed the 5' RACE reads into MiXCR, producing one record per CDR3 protein. The repertoire holds about 38,000 distinct CDR3 sequences, with more than 9.5% as singletons. This receptor was identified in a man in his sixties with HTLV-1-associated myelopathy (HAM/TSP). Input material: PBMCs.

The CDR3 nucleotides are TGTGCCACCAGTGATGGGGCGGCGGTAGCGTTTAATGAGCAGTTCTTC. Amino acid sequence: CATSDGAAVAFNEQFF. The V gene is TRBV24-1, the J gene TRBJ2-1; D could derive from TRBD1 or TRBD2 (5 bases each). The CDR3 loop spans 16 amino acids. V dropped 3 bases and J dropped 7 bases, with 18 bases sitting between them. Germline assignment: CDR1 KGHDR and CDR2 SFDVKD.